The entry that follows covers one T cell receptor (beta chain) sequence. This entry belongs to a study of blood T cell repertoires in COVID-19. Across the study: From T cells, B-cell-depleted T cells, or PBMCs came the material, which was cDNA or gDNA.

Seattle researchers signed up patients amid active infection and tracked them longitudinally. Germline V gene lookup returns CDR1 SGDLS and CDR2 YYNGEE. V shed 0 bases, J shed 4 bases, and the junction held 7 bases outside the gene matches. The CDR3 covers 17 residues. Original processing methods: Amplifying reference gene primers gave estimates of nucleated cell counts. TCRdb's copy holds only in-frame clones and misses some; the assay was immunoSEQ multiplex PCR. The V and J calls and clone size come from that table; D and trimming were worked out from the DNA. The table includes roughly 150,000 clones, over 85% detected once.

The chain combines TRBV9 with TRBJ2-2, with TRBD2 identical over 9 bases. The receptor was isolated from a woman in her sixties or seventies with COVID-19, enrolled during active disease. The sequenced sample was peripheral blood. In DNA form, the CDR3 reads TGTGCCAGCAGCGTAGGAGCGGGGGGACCCAGCACCGGGGAGCTGTTTTTT. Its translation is CASSVGAGGPSTGELFF.